The 21 T cell receptor beta chains listed next were all sequenced from one sample in a study of shared clonotypes between healthy human individuals. The table came from immunoSEQ multiplex PCR; TCRdb's copy has only in-frame clones and leaves some out. The table records about 2.3 million clones, less than 95% of them present only once. Sequencing input: naive CD4+ T cells from PBMCs. Subset noted: CD45RA+ positively selected. The receptors shown here come from a man aged 18 to 30 in good health. Some clones in this sample may be carry-over from other donors' samples.

This chain joins TRBV28 and TRBJ1-2; D is unclear. Trimming left V 4 bases short and J 8 bases short, with 11 bases between. The CDR3 consists of 12 residues. CDR1 is MDHEN and CDR2 is SYDVKM in the germline V gene. CDR3 DNA: TGTGCCAGCAGTTCCAACCAAGGGGGCTACACCTTC. It encodes CASSSNQGGYTF.

The chain has TRBV2 and TRBJ1-6; weak D call: TRBD1 (5 bases). Between the trimmed V and J ends, which lost 3 bases and 2 bases, there was a span of 8 bases. The length of the CDR3 is 15 residues. Germline loops: CDR1 SNHLY, CDR2 FYNNEI. The CDR3 nucleotides read TGTGCCAGCAGTGACTGGGGCCCCTATAATTCACCCCTCCACTTT. It is translated as CASSDWGPYNSPLHF.

The genes are TRBV11-2 and TRBJ1-2, with 7 bases fitting TRBD1. V lost 0 bases to trimming and J lost 8 bases; unmatched junction nucleotides: 9. The length of the CDR3 is 15 residues. CDR1 is SGHAT, CDR2 FQNNGV, per germline. In nucleotides, the CDR3 is TGTGCCAGCAGCTTAGATTTAGGGACAGTGGGCGGCTACACCTTC. Translation: CASSLDLGTVGGYTF.

The chain recombines TRBV27 with TRBJ2-2; 13 nucleotides align to TRBD2. CDR1 and CDR2 from the germline V gene are MNHEY and SMNVEV (reference sequence). V gave up 6 bases and J gave up 7 bases; unmatched junction bases: 5. This CDR3 region has 15 residues. The CDR3 protein is CASRRLAGGHGELFF. CDR3 DNA sequence: TGTGCCAGCAGGAGACTAGCGGGAGGTCACGGGGAGCTGTTTTTT.

Comment on this clone: At the DNA level, this CDR3 is encoded by other sequences in the same sample as well. The chain links TRBV19 to TRBJ2-5; D gene ambiguous. The ends were cut back, 6 bases at V and 4 bases at J, with 6 bases in the middle. Germline V gene lookup returns CDR1 LNHDA and CDR2 SQIVND (reference sequence). This CDR3 contains 11 residues. This CDR3 reads CASRVGETQYF. CDR3 in DNA: TGTGCCAGTAGGGTCGGAGAGACCCAGTACTTC. Supplemented by reference TRBV19 and TRBJ2-5, the full variable domain reads DGGITQSPKYLFRKEGQNVTLSCEQNLNHDAMYWYRQDPGQGLRLIYYSQIVNDFQKGDIAEGYSVSREKKESFPLTVTSAQKNPTAFYLCASRVGETQYFGPGTRLLVL.

The rearrangement uses TRBV7-6 and TRBJ1-6, with 7 bases fitting TRBD1. The trim removed 4 bases at V and 10 bases at J, leaving 7 bases unmatched. The CDR3 is 14 amino acids. CDR1 is SGHVS and CDR2 is FNYEAQ in the germline V gene. CDR3 region: CASSSDRSLSPLHF. The CDR3 nucleotides are TGTGCCAGCAGCTCGGACAGGAGCCTCTCACCCCTCCACTTT.

This clone was recorded only once. The genes are TRBV2 and TRBJ2-3; D might be TRBD1 (5 bases). Germline CDR1 is SNHLY and CDR2 is FYNNEI. This CDR3 spans 13 amino acids. The ends were cut back, 8 bases at V and 7 bases at J, with 16 bases in the middle. The DNA of the CDR3 is TGTGCCAGCGGGGCAGCTTTATCTAATACGCAGTATTTT. It specifies CASGAALSNTQYF.

The chain links TRBV4-1 to TRBJ2-2, with 11 positions matching TRBD2. Germline V gene lookup returns CDR1 MGHRA and CDR2 YSYEKL. The length of the CDR3 is 19 residues. V was clipped by 1 base and J by 3 bases; unmatched bases: 10. The CDR3 reads CASSQGVLAGAAYTGELFF. DNA for the CDR3: TGCGCCAGCAGCCAAGGTGTACTAGCGGGAGCGGCTTACACCGGGGAGCTGTTTTTT.

In this sample, this clone turned up a few times. The J gene is TRBJ2-1, the V gene TRBV7-8, with TRBD2 identical over 8 bases. Germline CDR1 SGHVS, CDR2 FQNEAQ. The CDR3 runs 17 residues. J was trimmed by 0 bases and V by 5 bases; bases with no gene match: 9. The CDR3: CASSPFPAGASYNEQFF. For the CDR3, the DNA is TGTGCCAGCAGCCCCTTTCCAGCGGGAGCCTCCTACAATGAGCAGTTCTTC. Complete variable domain (other parts from reference TRBV7-8 and TRBJ2-1): GAGVSQSPRYKVAKRGQDVALRCDPISGHVSLFWYQQALGQGPEFLTYFQNEAQLDKSGLPSDRFFAERPEGSVSTLKIQRTQQEDSAVYLCASSPFPAGASYNEQFFGPGTRLTVL.

The CDR3 here is CASSPPPGRPDEQYF. The CDR3 DNA reads TGTGCCAGCAGCCCTCCGCCAGGACGGCCCGACGAGCAGTACTTC. This chain links TRBV5-6 with TRBJ2-7; D gene unclear. Trimming removed 4 bases at V and 5 bases at J, with 19 bases between. This CDR3 is built from 15 residues. Germline lookup yields CDR1 SGHDT and CDR2 YYEEEE.

The rearrangement joins TRBV19 to TRBJ1-2, with D possibly being TRBD1 (6 bases). With 6 bases removed from V and 6 bases from J, the gap between germline ends came to 26 bases. The CDR3 totals 17 residues. Germline-derived CDR1 and CDR2 are LNHDA and SQIVND (reference sequence). The CDR3 sequence: CASRSVGLRGQVDGYTF. The DNA of the CDR3 is TGTGCCAGTAGATCGGTTGGGCTCAGGGGTCAAGTCGATGGCTACACCTTC.

Written as DNA, the CDR3 is TGTGCCAGCACGTGGGGACAGGGAGCCTACGAGCAGTACTTC. Translating it yields CASTWGQGAYEQYF. V and J are TRBV28 and TRBJ2-7; 9 bases are shared with TRBD1. CDR3 length: 14 residues. Trimming cost V 7 bases and J 2 bases; bases outside gene matches: 6. Germline CDR1 reads MDHEN; CDR2 reads SYDVKM.

The chain joins TRBV19 to TRBJ2-1; a weak D match, TRBD2 (6 bases). CDR3 size: 13 residues. CDR1 and CDR2 from the germline V gene are LNHDA and SQIVND (reference sequence). V dropped 2 bases and J dropped 10 bases, with 12 bases sitting between them. For the CDR3, the DNA is TGTGCCAGTAGTATACTCCGGAGGGGCGAGCAGTTCTTC. Protein sequence: CASSILRRGEQFF.

This chain connects TRBV21-1 to TRBJ2-7. TRBV21-1 is deemed a pseudogene. The CDR3 runs to 11 residues. CDR3 DNA sequence: TGTGCCAGCCCCATGGGTTACGAGCAGTACTTC. Its protein is CASPMGYEQYF.

The V gene is TRBV7-6, the J gene TRBJ2-7; D is possibly TRBD2 (6 bases). Germline CDR1 SGHVS, CDR2 FNYEAQ. The CDR3 spans 16 residues. V lost 5 bases and J 6 bases, leaving 23 bases between the germline ends. CDR3 nucleotides: TGTGCCAGCAGCCCCCCTGCCCCGCCGGGGGTCGGCGAGCAGTACTTC. This gives the protein CASSPPAPPGVGEQYF.

V is TRBV25-1 and J is TRBJ2-7, with D unclear. The CDR3 has 16 residues. The germline V gene has CDR1 MGHDK and CDR2 SYGVNS. V lost 4 bases to trimming and J lost 3 bases, with 19 bases between them. CDR3 coding DNA: TGTGCCAGCAGTGGATCGCTTTCAAACGACGGCTACGAGCAGTACTTC. Translated: CASSGSLSNDGYEQYF.

The CDR3 DNA follows: TGTGCCAGCAGTTTGGCGGGAGGATCCAATGAGCAGTTCTTC. Protein: CASSLAGGSNEQFF. The genes are TRBV28 and TRBJ2-1; TRBD2 matches at 8 bases. V lost 3 bases and J lost 6; bases outside the gene matches: 4. The length of the CDR3 is 14 residues. Germline CDR1 reads MDHEN; CDR2 reads SYDVKM.

This chain connects TRBV14 to TRBJ2-7; D assignment may be TRBD1 or TRBD2 (5 bases each). CDR1 SGHDN and CDR2 FVKESK come from the germline V gene. V was cut by 4 bases and J by 5 bases, with 21 bases left in between. The CDR3 length is 16 residues. DNA for the CDR3: TGTGCCAGCAGCCCGTTGACCGGGGCTCGCCCCCACGAGCAGTACTTC. Translation gives CASSPLTGARPHEQYF.

This clone was detected only once. The rearrangement uses TRBV19 and TRBJ1-1, with a weak D call TRBD1 (5 bases). Between the trimmed V and J ends, which lost 3 bases and 6 bases, there was a span of 8 bases. CDR3 length equals 12 residues. Germline CDR1 LNHDA, CDR2 SQIVND (reference sequence). CDR3 residues: CASSIRGAEAFF. Here the CDR3 DNA reads TGTGCCAGTAGTATCCGAGGGGCTGAAGCTTTCTTT.

In DNA form, the CDR3 reads TGTGCCAGCAGCCCCGGGTGGACTAGGATCTACGAGCAGTACTTC. It specifies CASSPGWTRIYEQYF. The chain is built from TRBV7-2 and TRBJ2-7, with 7 bases matching TRBD2. The germline gives CDR1 SGHTA, CDR2 FQGNSA. This CDR3 is built from 15 residues. After removal of 5 bases from V and 3 bases from J, the junction contained 10 bases not matched to a gene.

The chain combines TRBV5-1 with TRBJ2-2, with 15 bases that match TRBD2. V trimming: 4 bases; J trimming: 6 bases; junction bases outside the gene matches: 4. The CDR3 loop spans 16 amino acids. Germline assignment: CDR1 SGHRS and CDR2 YFSETQ. The CDR3 sequence: CASSTGLAGGAGELFF. The CDR3, as DNA: TGCGCCAGCAGCACGGGACTAGCGGGAGGAGCCGGGGAGCTGTTTTTT.